This is a list of T cell receptor beta chains from one sample in a study of shared clonotypes between healthy human individuals. The protocol was immunoSEQ multiplex PCR, while the TCRdb copy is restricted to in-frame clones and leaves out a portion. The sample gives hundreds of thousands of clones, 96% of which show up once; about 0.054% is in the top ten. Sequencing input: naive CD4+ T cells sorted from blood. Every receptor here comes from a woman aged 25 to 39 in good health. Both conserved end residues are part of each CDR3. D genes are given only for firm matches. Size is omitted from some rows. Given values are once, few, many or a class for expanded clones.

V gene	J gene	clone size	D gene	CDR3 protein	CDR3 DNA
TRBV27	TRBJ2-3	NA	NA	CASGVGSGDTQYF	TGTGCCAGCGGCGTCGGGTCGGGAGATACGCAGTATTTT
TRBV27	TRBJ1-1	NA	NA	CASGSWGSLNTEAFF	TGTGCCAGCGGCTCTTGGGGCAGCTTGAACACTGAAGCTTTCTTT
TRBV27	TRBJ2-2	NA	TRBD2	CASSREGRGTGELFF	TGTGCCAGCAGTAGGGAGGGCCGCGGCACCGGGGAGCTGTTTTTT
TRBV2	TRBJ2-1	NA	TRBD2	CASSRTSYYNEQFF	TGTGCCAGCAGCCGGACTAGCTACTACAATGAGCAGTTCTTC
TRBV28	TRBJ1-2	NA	TRBD1	CASSLTDRGGYTF	TGTGCCAGCAGTCTGACTGACAGGGGTGGCTACACCTTC
TRBV5-1	TRBJ1-4	NA	NA	CASSPPGSHEKLFF	TGCGCCAGCAGCCCTCCGGGCAGTCATGAAAAACTGTTTTTT
TRBV2	TRBJ2-1	once	NA	CASSLTLTEQFF	TGTGCCAGCAGTTTGACTCTAACGGAGCAGTTCTTC
TRBV28	TRBJ2-7	NA	TRBD2	CASSLSGRVHEQYF	TGTGCCAGCAGTCTTAGCGGGAGGGTCCACGAGCAGTACTTC
TRBV7-8	TRBJ2-5	once	NA	CASSFRRGTVAQYF	TGTGCCAGCAGCTTCAGGAGGGGGACAGTCGCCCAGTACTTC
TRBV28	TRBJ2-7	NA	NA	CASSRPVLRIYEQYF	TGTGCCAGCAGTCGTCCGGTTCTAAGGATCTACGAGCAGTACTTC
TRBV29-1	TRBJ1-2	NA	NA	CSAHLGYGYTF	TGCAGCGCTCACCTTGGGTATGGCTACACCTTC
TRBV18	TRBJ2-1	NA	NA	CASSPQPSRAYNEQFF	TGTGCCAGCTCACCTCAGCCTAGTCGGGCCTACAATGAGCAGTTCTTC
TRBV28	TRBJ2-7	NA	NA	CASRETGGRIYEQYF	TGTGCCAGCAGGGAAACTGGGGGGCGCATCTACGAGCAGTACTTC
TRBV29-1	TRBJ2-2	NA	NA	CSVMLGYTGELFF	TGCAGCGTTATGTTGGGGTACACCGGGGAGCTGTTTTTT
TRBV6-1	TRBJ2-3	NA	TRBD2	CASSGRLAGSWDTQYF	TGTGCCAGCAGTGGCAGACTAGCGGGGAGCTGGGATACGCAGTATTTT
TRBV6-1	TRBJ2-1	NA	NA	CASEPSSYNEQFF	TGTGCCAGCGAACCCTCCTCCTACAATGAGCAGTTCTTC
TRBV20-1	TRBJ2-1	NA	NA	CSARSGNEQFF	TGCAGTGCTAGGAGTGGAAATGAGCAGTTCTTC
TRBV7-3	TRBJ1-6	NA	NA	CASSLGQVGSPLHF	TGTGCCAGCAGCTTAGGGCAGGTCGGTTCACCCCTCCACTTT
TRBV11-3	TRBJ1-2	NA	TRBD1	CASSMTQTGDGYTF	TGTGCCAGCAGCATGACTCAGACAGGGGACGGCTACACCTTC
TRBV5-1	TRBJ1-1	NA	NA	CASSLDSLEAFF	TGCGCCAGCAGCTTGGACAGTCTTGAAGCTTTCTTT
TRBV19	TRBJ2-1	NA	NA	CASSIGVGESYNEQFF	TGTGCCAGTAGTATAGGCGTGGGGGAATCTTACAATGAGCAGTTCTTC
TRBV6-6	TRBJ2-1	NA	TRBD2	CASKPLAVPNEQFF	TGTGCCAGCAAGCCACTAGCGGTTCCCAATGAGCAGTTCTTC
TRBV19	TRBJ2-3	NA	NA	CASSRSTDTQYF	TGTGCCAGTAGTCGCTCCACAGATACGCAGTATTTT
TRBV6-1	TRBJ2-2	NA	NA	CASSGSGRKNTGELFF	TGTGCCAGCAGTGGCAGTGGTAGAAAAAACACCGGGGAGCTGTTTTTT
TRBV7-9	TRBJ2-5	NA	NA	CASSLRTQETQYF	TGTGCCAGCAGCTTAAGGACCCAGGAGACCCAGTACTTC
TRBV29-1	TRBJ1-5	NA	TRBD1	CSVGETGADQPQHF	TGCAGCGTTGGGGAGACAGGGGCCGATCAGCCCCAGCATTTT
TRBV19	TRBJ1-5	NA	NA	CASSIGGSPSNQPQHF	TGTGCCAGTAGTATTGGCGGCAGTCCCAGCAATCAGCCCCAGCATTTT
TRBV18	TRBJ2-4	once	NA	CASSPRSGEAKNIQYF	TGTGCCAGCTCACCACGGTCGGGAGAGGCCAAAAACATTCAGTACTTC
TRBV10-3	TRBJ2-3	NA	NA	CAAEPGLGADTQYF	TGTGCCGCTGAACCGGGACTTGGGGCGGATACGCAGTATTTT
TRBV6-5	TRBJ2-3	NA	NA	CASSSGLITDTQYF	TGTGCCAGCAGTTCGGGCTTAATCACAGATACGCAGTATTTT
TRBV5-1	TRBJ2-2	NA	TRBD1	CASSLDRGHTGELFF	TGCGCCAGCAGCTTGGACAGGGGGCACACCGGGGAGCTGTTTTTT
TRBV7-6	TRBJ2-7	NA	NA	CASSLAPRDGKYEQYF	TGTGCCAGCAGCTTAGCCCCAAGGGACGGGAAATACGAGCAGTACTTC
TRBV10-3	TRBJ2-7	NA	NA	CAISESFTGRFNEQYF	TGTGCCATCAGTGAGTCCTTTACAGGGCGTTTCAACGAGCAGTACTTC
TRBV27	TRBJ2-3	NA	NA	CASSLYGDSGRTDTQYF	TGTGCCAGCAGTTTATACGGGGATAGCGGTCGCACAGATACGCAGTATTTT
TRBV12-5	TRBJ2-5	once	NA	CASGYFTGRKETQYF	TGTGCTAGTGGTTATTTCACGGGCAGGAAAGAGACCCAGTACTTC
TRBV7-2	TRBJ2-7	NA	NA	CASSLPRSPYEQYF	TGTGCCAGCAGCTTACCGCGGTCCCCCTACGAGCAGTACTTC
TRBV6-1	TRBJ1-4	NA	NA	CASRAGVGGEKLFF	TGTGCCAGCAGAGCAGGGGTGGGCGGTGAAAAACTGTTTTTT
TRBV27	TRBJ2-7	NA	TRBD1	CASSSWDRGRYEQYF	TGTGCCAGCAGTTCCTGGGACAGGGGGCGATACGAGCAGTACTTC
TRBV6-6	TRBJ2-7	NA	TRBD2	CASSYNGGRAPEQYF	TGTGCCAGCAGTTACAACGGCGGGAGGGCCCCCGAGCAGTACTTC